These 7 T cell receptor beta chains were all obtained from the same sample, sequenced in a study of shared clonotypes between healthy human individuals. TCRdb keeps only in-frame clones here, not all; method: immunoSEQ multiplex PCR. The sample holds a few million clones, roughly 93% seen once. The sequenced material came from naive CD4+ T cells from PBMCs. Sample subset: CD45RA+ positively selected. Receptors were obtained from a man in his late teens or twenties in good health. Some clones in this sample may be carry-over from other donors' samples.

Remarks on this clone: This specimen includes other DNA sequences encoding the same CDR3. This sequence joins TRBV18 and TRBJ1-1; D is possibly TRBD1 (5 bases). The V and J ends lost 3 bases and 4 bases respectively, with 12 bases between them. Germline CDR1 is KGHSH and CDR2 is LQKENI. This CDR3 comprises 14 residues. This chain's CDR3 is CASSPPPRGTEAFF. In DNA form, the CDR3 reads TGTGCCAGCTCACCCCCGCCTAGGGGCACTGAAGCTTTCTTT.

The chain joins TRBV6-1 to TRBJ1-1, with D perhaps TRBD1 (6 bases). The CDR3 covers 13 residues. Germline V gene lookup returns CDR1 MNHNS and CDR2 SASEGT. Trimming left V 6 bases short and J 5 bases short, with 13 bases between. The CDR3 region is CASSPRGGTEAFF. The DNA for the CDR3 is TGTGCCAGCAGCCCCAGGGGTGGGACTGAAGCTTTCTTT.

The chain is built from TRBV18 and TRBJ1-2; no firm D call. Germline V CDR1 and CDR2: KGHSH, LQKENI. CDR3 size: 14 residues. V dropped 2 bases and J dropped 4 bases, with 11 bases sitting between them. The CDR3 region has the DNA TGTGCCAGCTCACCAGACAAGGGCGTCTATGGCTACACCTTC. Its translation is CASSPDKGVYGYTF.

The CDR3 DNA is TGTGCCAGCAGCGCCGCTGGGAGCTCCTACAATGAGCAGTTCTTC. Protein product: CASSAAGSSYNEQFF. The rearrangement joins TRBV5-6 to TRBJ2-1; possible D gene TRBD2, 5 bases. V was trimmed by 4 bases and J by 0 bases, leaving 11 bases between them. Germline lookup yields CDR1 SGHDT and CDR2 YYEEEE. The CDR3 spans 15 residues.

The CDR3 loop reads CASSLEGRRDTQYF. In DNA form, the CDR3 reads TGCGCCAGCAGCTTGGAGGGTAGGCGAGATACGCAGTATTTT. The chain carries TRBV5-1 and TRBJ2-3; D is unresolved. Trimming shortened V by 0 bases and J by 5 bases, and 10 bases separated the two germline ends. Germline V lookup: CDR1 SGHRS, CDR2 YFSETQ. The CDR3 spans 14 residues.

J is TRBJ2-7 and V is TRBV18; either TRBD1 or TRBD2 may supply D (5 bases each). There are 15 residues in the CDR3. The V end was cut by 0 bases, the J end by 1 base, with 10 bases between. CDR1 and CDR2 from the germline V gene are KGHSH and LQKENI. CDR3 sequence (DNA): TGTGCCAGCTCACCACCGGGACGGAATTCCTACGAGCAGTACTTC. Its protein product is CASSPPGRNSYEQYF.

This clone was found once. The chain recombines TRBV5-1 with TRBJ1-2, with D unresolved. The V gene lost 0 bases and the J gene lost 0 bases, with 9 bases spanning the gap. The germline V gene has CDR1 SGHRS and CDR2 YFSETQ. The CDR3 is 15 residues long. CDR3 bases: TGCGCCAGCAGCTTGGCGGTGCAGCCTAACTATGGCTACACCTTC. Translating it yields CASSLAVQPNYGYTF.